Following are 28 T cell receptor beta chains from one sample sequenced in a study of blood T cell repertoires in COVID-19 (dated by TCRdb to 2020 to 2021). Library preparation used the immunoSEQ multiplex PCR assay. TCRdb mirrors the immuneACCESS table, restricted to in-frame sequences. Some clones are absent from its copies; in checked studies, under half trace to an unresolved V gene, and the reason for the others is unknown. Within this sample are 650,000 to 800,000 clones, with around 90% of them counted one time only. Under 0.3% of the sample belongs to the ten largest clones. Source material: peripheral blood. Receptor source: a woman between 18 and 29 years old with acute or convalescent COVID-19.

The rearrangement links TRBV7-2 to TRBJ1-1; D uncertain. The CDR3 covers 13 residues. Trimming removed 4 bases at V and 12 bases at J, with 18 bases between. Germline V gives CDR1 SGHTA, CDR2 FQGNSA. The CDR3 bases are TGTGCCAGCAGCTCCTCCGGACCAGCGGGAACTTTCTTT. This sequence encodes CASSSSGPAGTFF.

The V and J genes are TRBV5-5 and TRBJ1-3; D unclear. Trimming pared 3 bases from V and 0 bases from J, leaving 19 bases between. In germline, CDR1 is SGHKS, CDR2 YYEKEE (reference sequence). The CDR3 totals 18 residues. The CDR3 sequence is CASSSLHPVLLSGNTIYF. In DNA form, the CDR3 reads TGTGCCAGCAGCTCACTACACCCAGTGCTCCTCTCTGGAAACACCATATATTTT.

About this clone: The same CDR3 is also encoded by other DNA sequences in this sample. This sequence joins TRBV30 and TRBJ1-5; 7 bases match TRBD1. J was trimmed by 2 bases and V by 3 bases; bases with no gene match: 1. The CDR3 length is 13 residues. In germline, CDR1 is GTSNPN, CDR2 SVGIG (reference sequence). DNA for the CDR3: TGTGCCTGGAGCACAGGGGGCAATCAGCCCCAGCATTTT. Translating gives CAWSTGGNQPQHF. Filled out from reference TRBV30 and TRBJ1-5, the complete variable domain reads SQTIHQWPATLVQPVGSPLSLECTVEGTSNPNLYWYRQAAGRGLQLLFYSVGIGQISSEVPQNLSASRPQDRQFILSSKKLLLSDSGFYLCAWSTGGNQPQHFGDGTRLSIL.

The V call is TRBV9, the J call TRBJ1-6, with TRBD1 matching over 9 bases. The CDR3 loop spans 16 amino acids. CDR1 is SGDLS and CDR2 is YYNGEE in the germline V gene. J lost 1 base, V lost 2 bases, and 1 base had no gene match. Written as DNA, the CDR3 is TGTGCCAGCAGCGTCGGACAGGGGTCCTATAATTCACCCCTCCACTTT. Translating gives CASSVGQGSYNSPLHF.

This sequence joins TRBV4-2 and TRBJ2-3; 13 bases map to TRBD2. Germline V gene sequence: CDR1 LGHNA, CDR2 YNFKEQ. V dropped 4 bases and J dropped 2; count of bases not matched to a gene: 6. The CDR3 has 17 amino acids. CDR3 DNA: TGTGCCAGCAGCCCAGGACTAGCGGGGGCCTCCACAGATACGCAGTATTTT. The encoded protein is CASSPGLAGASTDTQYF.

The chain combines TRBV5-6 with TRBJ2-1; 10 bases are a match to TRBD2. The CDR3 loop spans 17 amino acids. V gave up 2 bases and J gave up 4 bases; unmatched junction bases: 9. Germline CDR1 SGHDT, CDR2 YYEEEE. CDR3 in amino acids: CASSFPTSGAFYNEQFF. In DNA form, the CDR3 reads TGTGCCAGCAGCTTTCCCACTAGCGGGGCATTTTACAATGAGCAGTTCTTC.

The chain links TRBV5-4 to TRBJ1-2; the D gene is possibly TRBD1 (5 bases). In germline, CDR1 is SGHNT, CDR2 YYREEE (reference sequence). Trimming cost V 0 bases and J 8 bases, with 14 bases left between them. CDR3 length: 14 residues. CDR3 nucleotide sequence: TGTGCCAGCAGCTTGGCGGGGGTTAGGAGCGGCTACACCTTC. Its protein product is CASSLAGVRSGYTF.

This clone appeared a few times. The chain uses TRBV5-6 and TRBJ1-2; D not resolved. V was shortened by 2 bases and J by 8 bases, with 10 bases between the two germline ends. The length of the CDR3 is 12 residues. CDR1 SGHDT and CDR2 YYEEEE come from the germline V gene. The CDR3 DNA sequence: TGTGCCAGCAGCTTAACTCTCTGGGGCTACACCTTC. It specifies CASSLTLWGYTF.

The chain has TRBV5-1 and TRBJ1-1, with 11 positions matching TRBD1. Per the germline V gene, CDR1 is SGHRS and CDR2 is YFSETQ. V shed 6 bases, J shed 2 bases, and the junction held 15 bases outside the gene matches. The CDR3 spans 18 residues. The CDR3 DNA follows: TGCGCCAGCATAGTCCCCGGGGACAGGGGGTTCCCCAACACTGAAGCTTTCTTT. It translates to CASIVPGDRGFPNTEAFF.

The rearrangement links TRBV5-3 to TRBJ1-2, with D maybe TRBD1 (5 bases). TRBV5-3 is marked as an open reading frame, function uncertain. The CDR3 is 13 residues long. The V end lost 10 bases, the J end lost 6 bases, and 19 bases lay between the germline ends. The CDR3 DNA is TGTGCCGCCCGGGGGACTCCGCGCCATGGCTACACCTTC. It is translated as CAARGTPRHGYTF.

The genes are TRBV9 and TRBJ2-4; D possibly corresponds to TRBD1 (6 bases). The CDR3 is made up of 14 amino acids. With 0 bases removed from V and 7 bases from J, the gap between germline ends came to 11 bases. Per the germline V gene, CDR1 is SGDLS and CDR2 is YYNGEE. The CDR3: CASSVGQAPNIQYF. The CDR3 DNA follows: TGTGCCAGCAGCGTAGGACAGGCCCCCAACATTCAGTACTTC.

The rearrangement links TRBV7-9 to TRBJ1-3; the D is unclear. V was shortened by 2 bases and J by 6 bases, with 11 bases between the two germline ends. Germline assignment: CDR1 SEHNR and CDR2 FQNEAQ (reference sequence). The CDR3 sequence is 14 residues long. The CDR3 sequence is CASSLMGRENTIYF. CDR3 bases: TGTGCCAGCAGCTTAATGGGGAGAGAAAACACCATATATTTT.

CDR3 in DNA: TGTGCCAGCAGCCCCAGACAGGGAAACACTGAAGCTTTCTTT. This sequence encodes CASSPRQGNTEAFF. The chain combines TRBV11-2 with TRBJ1-1; the match to TRBD1 covers 7 bases. The germline CDR1 and CDR2 sequences are SGHAT and FQNNGV. V shed 5 bases, J shed 2 bases, and the junction held 5 bases outside the gene matches. The CDR3 sequence is 14 residues long. Drawing the rest from reference TRBV11-2 and TRBJ1-1, the complete variable domain is EAGVAQSPRYKIIEKRQSVAFWCNPISGHATLYWYQQILGQGPKLLIQFQNNGVVDDSQLPKDRFSAERLKGVDSTLKIQPAKLEDSAVYLCASSPRQGNTEAFFGQGTRLTVV.

The chain combines TRBV4-1 with TRBJ1-4; D is possibly TRBD1 (5 bases). V lost 4 bases, J lost 5 bases, and 11 bases lay in between. This CDR3 spans 14 amino acids. CDR1 MGHRA and CDR2 YSYEKL come from the germline V gene. This CDR3 is CASSLQEYNEKLFF. The DNA of the CDR3 is TGCGCCAGCAGCCTACAGGAGTACAATGAAAAACTGTTTTTT.

The J gene is TRBJ1-3, the V gene TRBV29-1, with unresolved D. V shed 3 bases and J shed 0 bases, with 9 bases lying between them. The CDR3 length is 14 residues. The V gene's germline CDR1 is SQVTM and CDR2 ANQGSEA. The CDR3 DNA reads as TGCAGCGTTGATGCGGAAAACTCTGGAAACACCATATATTTT. The encoded protein is CSVDAENSGNTIYF. Full variable domain (remainder filled in from reference TRBV29-1 and TRBJ1-3): SAVISQKPSRDICQRGTSLTIQCQVDSQVTMMFWYRQQPGQSLTLIATANQGSEATYESGFVIDKFPISRPNLTFSTLTVSNMSPEDSSIYLCSVDAENSGNTIYFGEGSWLTVV.

V usage is TRBV7-6 and J usage is TRBJ1-1, with D unclear. The CDR3 has 15 residues. Looked up from germline, CDR1 is SGHVS and CDR2 is FNYEAQ. V was pared by 0 bases and J by 4 bases, with 12 bases between. CDR3 in DNA: TGTGCCAGCAGCTTAGCGCGTTCGGGAGTCACTGAAGCTTTCTTT. This sequence encodes CASSLARSGVTEAFF.

This chain uses TRBV4-1 with TRBJ1-1, with 11 bases that match TRBD1. V trimming: 6 bases; J trimming: 2 bases; junction bases outside the gene matches: 5. This CDR3 spans 15 amino acids. CDR1 and CDR2 (germline): MGHRA, YSYEKL. CDR3: CASRGTGGVNTEAFF. Written as DNA, the CDR3 is TGCGCCAGCAGGGGGACAGGGGGTGTTAACACTGAAGCTTTCTTT.

This chain links TRBV5-1 with TRBJ2-1; 8 nucleotides match TRBD1. Per germline, CDR1 SGHRS and CDR2 YFSETQ. The length of the CDR3 is 15 residues. J was trimmed by 3 bases and V by 5 bases; bases with no gene match: 7. This CDR3 is CASRGGQGRYNEQFF. As DNA, the CDR3 is TGCGCCAGCAGGGGCGGACAGGGTCGCTACAATGAGCAGTTCTTC.

J is TRBJ2-2 and V is TRBV5-1; 10 nucleotides line up with TRBD1. Trimming took 4 bases from V and 7 from J; bases not matched to a gene: 10. CDR3 length equals 16 residues. CDR1 and CDR2 from the germline V gene are SGHRS and YFSETQ. The CDR3 DNA reads as TGCGCCAGCAGCCCTCCGACAGGGGGCGCAGGCGGGGAGCTGTTTTTT. It encodes CASSPPTGGAGGELFF.

The V gene is TRBV5-1, the J gene TRBJ1-6, with 7 bases aligning to TRBD1. Germline CDR1 reads SGHRS; CDR2 reads YFSETQ. Trimming at V came to 8 bases and at J to 10 bases, leaving 9 bases not matched to a gene. The CDR3 loop spans 13 amino acids. The CDR3: CARKQGKRSPLHF. CDR3 DNA sequence: TGCGCCAGGAAACAGGGGAAGAGGTCACCCCTCCACTTT. Full variable domain (outside the CDR3, taken from reference TRBV5-1 and TRBJ1-6): KAGVTQTPRYLIKTRGQQVTLSCSPISGHRSVSWYQQTPGQGLQFLFEYFSETQRNKGNFPGRFSGRQFSNSRSEMNVSTLELGDSALYLCARKQGKRSPLHFGNGTRLTVT.

For this clone: An end of the junction differs from the germline gene, which may be a read error. The chain combines TRBV19 with TRBJ2-1; D not certain. Germline-derived CDR1 and CDR2 are LNHDA and SQIVND (reference sequence). This CDR3 spans 15 amino acids. The CDR3 DNA sequence: TGTGCCAGTAGTATTAGTCATAGCTCCCACAATGAGCAGTTCTTC. Residues: CASSISHSSHNEQFF.

The V call is TRBV15, the J call TRBJ2-1, with 10 bases lining up with TRBD1. The V gene end was trimmed by 5 bases and the J gene end by 7 bases; junction bases not matched to a gene: 5. The germline CDR1 and CDR2 sequences are LNHNV and YYDKDF (reference sequence). The length of the CDR3 is 14 residues. The CDR3 nucleotides read TGTGCCACCAGCGGCGGGACAGGGGATAATGAGCAGTTCTTC. Encoded protein: CATSGGTGDNEQFF.

The V and J genes are TRBV27 and TRBJ1-5; 7 bases fit TRBD1. The CDR3 loop spans 15 amino acids. V was pared by 4 bases and J by 0 bases, with 3 bases of the junction left unmatched. CDR1 MNHEY and CDR2 SMNVEV come from the germline V gene (reference sequence). This CDR3 reads CASSSGQRSNQPQHF. In DNA, the CDR3 is TGTGCCAGCAGTTCGGGACAGCGTAGCAATCAGCCCCAGCATTTT.

This clone appeared a few times. The chain combines TRBV6-5 with TRBJ1-1, with 8 positions matching TRBD1. V shed 4 bases, J shed 0 bases, and the junction held 7 bases outside the gene matches. The germline CDR1 and CDR2 sequences are MNHEY and SVGAGI. The CDR3 is made up of 16 amino acids. DNA for the CDR3: TGTGCCAGCAGTTTTCGGACAGGGCCTATGAACACTGAAGCTTTCTTT. Translation: CASSFRTGPMNTEAFF.

This chain uses TRBV4-1 with TRBJ2-3; TRBD2 matches at 8 bases. V dropped 4 bases and J dropped 2; count of bases not matched to a gene: 5. The CDR3 is 15 residues long. Germline values: CDR1 MGHRA, CDR2 YSYEKL. The CDR3 spells CASSLGGGTTDTQYF. The CDR3 DNA sequence: TGCGCCAGCAGCCTGGGCGGGGGGACCACAGATACGCAGTATTTT.

The chain uses TRBV30 and TRBJ1-4, with D tentatively TRBD1 (6 bases). V lost 7 bases, J lost 8 bases, and 14 bases lay in between. The CDR3 extends over 12 amino acids. The germline V gene encodes CDR1 GTSNPN and CDR2 SVGIG (reference sequence). The CDR3 spells CAFQGFREKLFF. The DNA for the CDR3 is TGTGCCTTCCAGGGGTTTAGAGAAAAACTGTTTTTT.

This chain uses TRBV12-3 or TRBV12-4 with TRBJ2-1, with 8 bases matching TRBD1. V was clipped by 6 bases and J by 9 bases; unmatched bases: 4. This CDR3 comprises 12 residues. This chain's CDR3 is CASRTGVGEQFF. DNA of the CDR3: TGTGCCAGCAGGACAGGGGTGGGTGAGCAGTTCTTC.

V gene TRBV7-9 combines with J gene TRBJ1-2; TRBD1 is a possible D gene (5 bases). Germline V CDR1 and CDR2: SEHNR, FQNEAQ (reference sequence). V lost 5 bases and J lost 5, with 18 bases in between. This CDR3 is 15 amino acids long. CDR3 amino acids: CASSLLVRGEYGYTF. The CDR3 DNA reads TGTGCCAGCAGCCTCCTCGTCCGGGGGGAGTATGGCTACACCTTC.